This T cell receptor beta chain was observed in a study of beta chain features in type 1 diabetes. Study-wide results and caveats: Compared to healthy donors, patients appeared to have naive, central memory and Treg TCRB repertoires that were more alike. More deletions and fewer insertions at VDJ junctions were seen in type 1 diabetes patients.

The CDR3 runs to 17 residues. V shed 1 base, J shed 8 bases, and the junction held 15 bases outside the gene matches. Germline CDR1 LNHDA, CDR2 SQIVND (reference sequence). On this clone: Its antigen is unidentified.

The purity of all sorted populations exceeded 95%. Reverse transcribing all isolated RNA meant expressed TCRB transcripts were sequenced. Repertoires were generated with immunoSEQ multiplex PCR, while TCRdb's copy carries only in-frame clones and drops some. Found here are about 620,000 clones, roughly a sixth of them singletons; the top ten hold roughly 0.098%. This clonotype was obtained from a man aged 18-30 years in good health. The genes are TRBV19 and TRBJ1-1; 8 positions agree with TRBD1. Material for sequencing was naive CD4+ T cells from blood. In DNA, the CDR3 is TGTGCCAGTAGTATAGGATCCCCGGGACAGGCGATTCGGGAAGCTTTCTTT. This sequence encodes CASSIGSPGQAIREAFF.